These T cell receptor beta chains were read from a single sample in a study of T cells after posttransplantation cyclophosphamide. The table came from immunoSEQ multiplex PCR; TCRdb's copy has only in-frame clones and leaves some out. The table lists 9,500 to 13,000 clones, with no singletons. Here the sequenced sample was PBMCs, taken after allogeneic stem cell transplant with posttransplant cyclophosphamide. These receptors were taken from a female patient aged 40 to 50 who received an allogeneic stem cell transplant from a related donor, was CMV-positive, and had no GVHD. Some T cells may be the graft donor's. CDR3s include the opening cysteine and the closing phenylalanine or tryptophan. The D gene is left open where the match is weak. Size is omitted from some rows. Given values are once, few, many or a class for expanded clones.

>many|TRBV19|.|TRBJ1-1
CASSPGEHSNTEAFF
TGTGCCAGTAGCCCGGGGGAACACAGTAACACTGAAGCTTTCTTT
>many|TRBV19|TRBD1|TRBJ1-2
CASSTGTGGAGGYTF
TGTGCCAGTAGTACCGGGACAGGGGGCGCGGGTGGCTACACCTTC
>many|TRBV6-2/TRBV6-3|.|TRBJ2-7
CASSYVAAPYEQYF
TGTGCCAGCAGTTACGTTGCGGCCCCCTACGAGCAGTACTTC
>many|TRBV7-2|TRBD1|TRBJ1-4
CASSPGGTGNEKLFF
TGTGCCAGCAGCCCTGGGGGGACAGGGAATGAAAAACTGTTTTTT
>many|TRBV19|.|TRBJ1-2
CASSNRKPTGPIYGYTF
TGTGCCAGTAGTAACCGGAAGCCGACAGGTCCTATCTATGGCTACACCTTC
>many|TRBV10-3|.|TRBJ1-6
CAISDTGTLSPLHF
TGTGCCATCAGTGATACAGGGACACTTTCACCCCTCCACTTT
>.|TRBV20-1|.|TRBJ1-2
CSAAGADGYTF
TGCAGTGCGGCAGGGGCAGATGGCTACACCTTC
>many|TRBV19|.|TRBJ1-1
CASGREAFF
TGTGCCAGTGGGCGTGAAGCTTTCTTT
>many|TRBV4-3|TRBD2|TRBJ2-1
CASSQESGAGGYNEQFF
TGCGCCAGCAGCCAAGAATCGGGAGCGGGGGGCTACAATGAGCAGTTCTTC
>many|TRBV5-5|TRBD1|TRBJ1-2
CASSPWGQPYGYTF
TGTGCCAGCAGCCCCTGGGGACAGCCTTATGGCTACACCTTC
>few|TRBV5-1|TRBD2|TRBJ2-3
CASSLAGSGGPSTDTQYF
TGCGCCAGCAGCTTGGCCGGTAGCGGGGGCCCTAGCACAGATACGCAGTATTTT
>many|TRBV6-6|TRBD1|TRBJ1-6
CASSYLHDRVNSPLHF
TGTGCCAGCAGTTACCTCCACGACAGGGTTAATTCACCCCTCCACTTT
>many|TRBV5-6|TRBD1|TRBJ1-1
CASQGQGATEAFF
TGTGCCAGCCAGGGACAGGGCGCGACTGAAGCTTTCTTT
>many|TRBV5-6|TRBD1|TRBJ1-1
CASSEDRGDTEAFF
TGTGCCAGCAGCGAGGACAGGGGAGACACTGAAGCTTTCTTT
>.|TRBV7-2|.|TRBJ1-1
CASSYRDITLNTEAFF
TGTGCCAGCAGTTATAGGGACATAACTTTGAACACTGAAGCTTTCTTT
>many|TRBV18|TRBD1|TRBJ1-5
CASSPDRVRAGNQPQHF
TGTGCCAGCTCACCCGACAGGGTCCGGGCTGGTAATCAGCCCCAGCATTTT